This T cell receptor (beta chain) came from a study of T cell repertoires in cytomegalovirus infection. This clonotype appeared a few times. Its matching antigen is unknown. Germline assignment: CDR1 SEHNR and CDR2 FQNEAQ (reference sequence). The CDR3 has 15 residues. Trimming removed 2 bases from V and 7 bases from J; junction bases left unmatched: 6. One entry per CDR3 protein results from TCRdb running MiXCR on the reads. The profile shows some 590,000 distinct CDR3 sequences, roughly 42% of them singletons. The sequences come from cultured PBMCs, collected from culture after CMV antigen stimulation. The receptor was isolated from a human donor in good health (CMV status not recorded). Some clones in this sample may be carry-over from other donors' samples. The chain carries TRBV7-9 and TRBJ1-4; 8 bases match TRBD1. The CDR3 protein is CASSLYGTGGEKLFF. CDR3 coding DNA: TGTGCCAGCAGCTTATACGGGACAGGAGGTGAAAAACTGTTTTTT.